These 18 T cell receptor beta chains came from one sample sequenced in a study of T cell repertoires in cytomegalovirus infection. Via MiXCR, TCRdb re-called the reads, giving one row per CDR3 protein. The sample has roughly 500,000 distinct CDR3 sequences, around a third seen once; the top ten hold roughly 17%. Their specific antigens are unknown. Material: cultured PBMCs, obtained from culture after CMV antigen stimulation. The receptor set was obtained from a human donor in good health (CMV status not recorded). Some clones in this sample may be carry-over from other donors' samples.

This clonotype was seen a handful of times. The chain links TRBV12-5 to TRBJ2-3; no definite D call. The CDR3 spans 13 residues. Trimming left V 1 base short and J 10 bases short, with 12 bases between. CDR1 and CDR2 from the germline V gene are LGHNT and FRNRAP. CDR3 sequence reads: CASGLGQVTAQYF. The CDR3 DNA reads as TGTGCTAGTGGTTTGGGTCAAGTTACTGCGCAGTATTTT. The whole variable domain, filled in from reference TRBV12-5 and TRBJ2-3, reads DARVTQTPRHKVTEMGQEVTMRCQPILGHNTVFWYRQTMMQGLELLAYFRNRAPLDDSGMPKDRFSAEMPDATLATLKIQPSEPRDSAVYFCASGLGQVTAQYFGPGTRLTVL.

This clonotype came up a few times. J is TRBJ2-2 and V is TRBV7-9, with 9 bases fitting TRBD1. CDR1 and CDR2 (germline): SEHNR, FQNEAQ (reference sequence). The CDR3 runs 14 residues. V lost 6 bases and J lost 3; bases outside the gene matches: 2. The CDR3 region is CASRGQGDTGELFF. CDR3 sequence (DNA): TGTGCCAGCAGGGGACAGGGAGACACCGGGGAGCTGTTTTTT.

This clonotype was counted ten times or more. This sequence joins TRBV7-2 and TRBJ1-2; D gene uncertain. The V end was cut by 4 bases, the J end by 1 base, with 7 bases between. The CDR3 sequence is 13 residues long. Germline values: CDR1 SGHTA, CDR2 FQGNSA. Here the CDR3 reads CASSSINNYGYTF. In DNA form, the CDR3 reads TGTGCCAGCAGCTCTATCAATAACTATGGCTACACCTTC.

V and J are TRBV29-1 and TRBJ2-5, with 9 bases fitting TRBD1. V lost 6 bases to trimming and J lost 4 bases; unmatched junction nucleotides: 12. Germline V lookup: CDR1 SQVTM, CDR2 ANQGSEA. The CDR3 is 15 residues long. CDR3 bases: TGCAGCGTCGGGACAGGGTATGGTGGAGGAGAGACCCAGTACTTC. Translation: CSVGTGYGGGETQYF.

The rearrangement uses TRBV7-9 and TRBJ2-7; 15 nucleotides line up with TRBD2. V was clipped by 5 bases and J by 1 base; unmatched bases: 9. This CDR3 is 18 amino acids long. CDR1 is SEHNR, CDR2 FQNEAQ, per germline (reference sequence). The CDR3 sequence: CASSHGLAGGPRSYEQYV. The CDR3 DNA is TGTGCCAGCAGCCACGGACTAGCGGGAGGGCCTCGGTCCTACGAGCAGTACGTC.

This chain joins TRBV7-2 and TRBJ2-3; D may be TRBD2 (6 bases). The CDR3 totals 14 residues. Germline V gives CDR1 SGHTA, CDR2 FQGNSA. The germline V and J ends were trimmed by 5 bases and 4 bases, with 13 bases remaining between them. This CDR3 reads CASSPGGNADTQYF. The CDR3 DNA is TGTGCCAGCAGCCCCGGAGGGAATGCAGATACGCAGTATTTT.

The DNA of the CDR3 is TGTGCCAGCAGTTTGAATTCCGGGACATTGGGTTGGAATGAGCAGTTCTTC. It encodes CASSLNSGTLGWNEQFF. The chain carries TRBV5-6 and TRBJ2-1; a possible D gene is TRBD1 (6 bases). Germline lookup yields CDR1 SGHDT and CDR2 YYEEEE. V shed 5 bases and J shed 7 bases, with 25 bases lying between them. CDR3 length: 17 residues.

The CDR3 is CASSLYRTSHEQFF. Here the CDR3 DNA reads TGTGCCAGCAGCCTATACCGGACTAGTCATGAGCAGTTCTTC. The genes are TRBV11-1 and TRBJ2-1; the match to TRBD2 covers 7 bases. There are 14 residues in the CDR3. V dropped 5 bases and J dropped 8; count of bases not matched to a gene: 9. Germline V gene sequence: CDR1 SGHAT, CDR2 FQDESV (reference sequence).

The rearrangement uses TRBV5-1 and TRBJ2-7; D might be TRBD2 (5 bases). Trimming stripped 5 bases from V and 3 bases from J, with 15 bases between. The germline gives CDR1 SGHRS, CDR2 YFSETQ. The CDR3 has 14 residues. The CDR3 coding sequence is TGCGCCAGCAGGGCGGTCTCGGGATACTACGAGCAGTACTTC. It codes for CASRAVSGYYEQYF.

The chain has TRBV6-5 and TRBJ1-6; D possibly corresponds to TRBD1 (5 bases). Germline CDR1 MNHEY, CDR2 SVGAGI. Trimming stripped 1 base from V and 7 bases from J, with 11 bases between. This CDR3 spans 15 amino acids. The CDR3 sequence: CASSYLGQGNSPLHF. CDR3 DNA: TGTGCCAGCAGTTACTTGGGGCAGGGCAATTCACCCCTCCACTTT.

The CDR3 here is CAWRVQGISEAFF. The CDR3 bases are TGTGCCTGGAGGGTCCAGGGTATTTCTGAAGCTTTCTTT. The chain recombines TRBV30 with TRBJ1-1; TRBD1 is a possible D gene (5 bases). The CDR3 length is 13 residues. Germline CDR1 GTSNPN, CDR2 SVGIG (reference sequence). Trimming removed 3 bases at V and 6 bases at J, with 14 bases between.

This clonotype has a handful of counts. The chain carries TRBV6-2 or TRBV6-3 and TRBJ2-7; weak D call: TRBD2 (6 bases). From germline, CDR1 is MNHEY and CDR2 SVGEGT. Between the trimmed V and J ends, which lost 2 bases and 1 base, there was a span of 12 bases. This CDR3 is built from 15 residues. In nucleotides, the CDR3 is TGTGCCAGCAGTTACCGCGGGGTTTGGTCCTACGAGCAGTACTTC. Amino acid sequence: CASSYRGVWSYEQYF.

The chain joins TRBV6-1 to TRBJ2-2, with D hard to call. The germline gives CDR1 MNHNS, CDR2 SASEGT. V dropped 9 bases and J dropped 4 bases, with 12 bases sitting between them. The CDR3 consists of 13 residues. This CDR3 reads CASVGWSTGELFF. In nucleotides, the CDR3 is TGTGCCAGTGTGGGCTGGAGCACCGGGGAGCTGTTTTTT.

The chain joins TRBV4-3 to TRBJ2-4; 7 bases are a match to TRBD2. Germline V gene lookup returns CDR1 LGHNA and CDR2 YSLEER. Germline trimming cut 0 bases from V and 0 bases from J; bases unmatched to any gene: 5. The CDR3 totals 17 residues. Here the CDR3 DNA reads TGCGCCAGCAGCCAAGAGGGTATAGCGGGAGCCAAAAACATTCAGTACTTC. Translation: CASSQEGIAGAKNIQYF.

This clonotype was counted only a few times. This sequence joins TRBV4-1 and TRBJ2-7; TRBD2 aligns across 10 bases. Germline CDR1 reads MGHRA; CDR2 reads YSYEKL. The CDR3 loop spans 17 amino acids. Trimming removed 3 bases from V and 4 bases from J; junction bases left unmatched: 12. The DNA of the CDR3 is TGCGCCAGCAGCCAGGATTCAACCCCTAGCGGGAGTTACGAGCAGTACTTC. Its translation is CASSQDSTPSGSYEQYF.

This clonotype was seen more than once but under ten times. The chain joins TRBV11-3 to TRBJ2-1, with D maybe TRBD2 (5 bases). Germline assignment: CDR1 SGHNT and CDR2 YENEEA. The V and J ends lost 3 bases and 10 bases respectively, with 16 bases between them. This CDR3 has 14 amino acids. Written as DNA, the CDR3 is TGTGCCAGCAGCTTGCCCCGCGTGGTAGCGGAGCAGTTCTTC. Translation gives CASSLPRVVAEQFF.

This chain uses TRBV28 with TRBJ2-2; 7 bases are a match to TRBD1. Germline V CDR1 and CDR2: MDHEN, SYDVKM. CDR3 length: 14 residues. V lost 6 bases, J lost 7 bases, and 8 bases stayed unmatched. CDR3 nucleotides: TGTGCCAGCAGGGCCACAGGGGTGAACGGGGAGCTGTTTTTT. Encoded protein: CASRATGVNGELFF.

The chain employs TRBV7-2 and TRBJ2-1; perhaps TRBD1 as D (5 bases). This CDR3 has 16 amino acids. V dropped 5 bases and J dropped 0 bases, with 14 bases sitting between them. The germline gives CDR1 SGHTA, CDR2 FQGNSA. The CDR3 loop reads CASSILDRRSYNEQFF. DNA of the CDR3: TGTGCCAGCAGCATACTTGACAGACGCTCCTACAATGAGCAGTTCTTC.